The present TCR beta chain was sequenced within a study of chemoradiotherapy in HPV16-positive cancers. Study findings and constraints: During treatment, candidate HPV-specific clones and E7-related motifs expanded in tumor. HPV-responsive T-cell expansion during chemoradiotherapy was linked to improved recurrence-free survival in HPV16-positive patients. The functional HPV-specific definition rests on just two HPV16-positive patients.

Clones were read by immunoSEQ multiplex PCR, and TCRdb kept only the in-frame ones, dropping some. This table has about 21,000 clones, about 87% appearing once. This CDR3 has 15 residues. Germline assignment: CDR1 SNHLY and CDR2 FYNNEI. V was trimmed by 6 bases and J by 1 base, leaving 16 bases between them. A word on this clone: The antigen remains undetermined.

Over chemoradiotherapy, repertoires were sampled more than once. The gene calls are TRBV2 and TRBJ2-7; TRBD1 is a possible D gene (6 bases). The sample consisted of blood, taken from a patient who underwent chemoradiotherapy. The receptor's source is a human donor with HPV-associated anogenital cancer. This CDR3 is CASREQGVGSYEQYF. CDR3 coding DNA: TGTGCCAGCAGAGAACAGGGAGTTGGGTCCTACGAGCAGTACTTC.